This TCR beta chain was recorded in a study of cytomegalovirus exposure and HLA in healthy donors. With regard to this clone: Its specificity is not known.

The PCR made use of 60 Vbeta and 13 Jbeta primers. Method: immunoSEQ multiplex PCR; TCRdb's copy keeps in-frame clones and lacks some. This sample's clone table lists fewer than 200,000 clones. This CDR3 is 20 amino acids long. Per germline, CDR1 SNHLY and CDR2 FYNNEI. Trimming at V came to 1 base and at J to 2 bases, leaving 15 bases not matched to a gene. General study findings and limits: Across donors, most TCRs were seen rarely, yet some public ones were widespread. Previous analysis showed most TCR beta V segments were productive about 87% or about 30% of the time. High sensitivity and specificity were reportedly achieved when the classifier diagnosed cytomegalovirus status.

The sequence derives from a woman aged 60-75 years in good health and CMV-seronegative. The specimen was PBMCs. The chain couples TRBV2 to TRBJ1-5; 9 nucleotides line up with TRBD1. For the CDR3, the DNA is TGTGCCAGCAGTGAAGATGCCGGGACAGGGTTAGGGGTGGGCAATCAGCCCCAGCATTTT. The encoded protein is CASSEDAGTGLGVGNQPQHF.